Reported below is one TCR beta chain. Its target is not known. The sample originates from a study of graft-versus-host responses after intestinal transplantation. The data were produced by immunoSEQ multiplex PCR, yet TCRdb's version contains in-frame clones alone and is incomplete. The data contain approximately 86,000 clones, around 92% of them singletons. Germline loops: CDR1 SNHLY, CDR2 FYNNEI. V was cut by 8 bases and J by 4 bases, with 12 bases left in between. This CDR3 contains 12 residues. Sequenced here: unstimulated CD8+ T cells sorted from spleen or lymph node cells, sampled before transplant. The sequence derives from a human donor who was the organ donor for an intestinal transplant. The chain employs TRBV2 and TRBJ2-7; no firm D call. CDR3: CASVGRQYEQYF. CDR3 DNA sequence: TGTGCCAGCGTGGGCCGGCAATACGAGCAGTACTTC.